This T cell receptor beta chain was recorded in a study of cytomegalovirus exposure and HLA in healthy donors. The PCR employed 60 Vbeta primers together with 13 Jbeta primers. Produced via immunoSEQ multiplex PCR; TCRdb's table is partial and in-frame only. The data contain fewer than 150,000 clones, 73% of them singletons. Study conclusions and caveats: Follow-up analysis later connected one missense variant in DCLRE1C with trimming of TCR beta V- and J-genes.

As regards this clone: The antigen is not known.

With 5 bases clipped from V and 2 bases from J, the junction kept 6 bases outside the gene matches. The CDR3 loop spans 15 amino acids. The germline CDR1 and CDR2 sequences are ENHRY and SYGVKD. The sequencing sample was made of PBMCs. This clonotype was obtained from a woman aged 35 to 49 in good health and CMV-seronegative. The chain joins TRBV10-3 to TRBJ2-1; 7 bases are shared with TRBD1. The CDR3 nucleotides are TGTGCCATCAGTCCTACAGGGGTAGCCTACAATGAGCAGTTCTTC. It translates to CAISPTGVAYNEQFF.